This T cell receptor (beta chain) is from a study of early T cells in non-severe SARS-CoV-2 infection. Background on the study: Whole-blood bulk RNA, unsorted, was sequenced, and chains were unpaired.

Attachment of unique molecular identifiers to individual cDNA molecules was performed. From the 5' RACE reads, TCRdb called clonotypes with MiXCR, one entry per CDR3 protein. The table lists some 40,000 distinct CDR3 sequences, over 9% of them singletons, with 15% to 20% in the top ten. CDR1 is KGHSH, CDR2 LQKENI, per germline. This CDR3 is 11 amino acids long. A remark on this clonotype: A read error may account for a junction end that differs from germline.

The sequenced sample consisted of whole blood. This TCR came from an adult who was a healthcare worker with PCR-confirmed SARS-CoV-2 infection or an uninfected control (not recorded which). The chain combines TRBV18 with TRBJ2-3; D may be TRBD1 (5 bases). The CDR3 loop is CVSSQGDTQYF. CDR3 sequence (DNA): TGTGTCAGCTCGCAGGGAGATACGCAGTATTTT.